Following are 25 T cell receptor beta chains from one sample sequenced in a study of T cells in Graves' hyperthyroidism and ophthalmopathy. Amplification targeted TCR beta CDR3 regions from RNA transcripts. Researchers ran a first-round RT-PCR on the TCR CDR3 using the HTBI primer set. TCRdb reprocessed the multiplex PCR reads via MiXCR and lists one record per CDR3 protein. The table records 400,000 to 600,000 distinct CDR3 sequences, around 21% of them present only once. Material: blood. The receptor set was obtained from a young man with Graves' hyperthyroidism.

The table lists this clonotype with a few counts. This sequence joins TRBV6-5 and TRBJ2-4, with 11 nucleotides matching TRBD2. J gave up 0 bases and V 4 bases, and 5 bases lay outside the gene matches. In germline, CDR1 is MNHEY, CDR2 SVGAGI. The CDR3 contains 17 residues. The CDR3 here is CASSSLAGGVAKNIQYF. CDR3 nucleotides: TGTGCCAGCAGTTCCCTAGCGGGGGGCGTAGCCAAAAACATTCAGTACTTC.

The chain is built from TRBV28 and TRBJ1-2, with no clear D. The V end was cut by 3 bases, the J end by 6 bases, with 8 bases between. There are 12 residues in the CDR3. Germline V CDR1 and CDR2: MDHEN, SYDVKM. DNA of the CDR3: TGTGCCAGCAGTTTGGCCGCAGATGGCTACACCTTC. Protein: CASSLAADGYTF.

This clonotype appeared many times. CDR3 nucleotide sequence: TGTGCCAGCAGCCACCAAACGTCTTCCCAAGAGACCCAGTACTTC. Amino acids: CASSHQTSSQETQYF. V gene TRBV7-9 combines with J gene TRBJ2-5; no clear D gene. V shed 5 bases and J shed 1 base, with 14 bases lying between them. In germline, CDR1 is SEHNR, CDR2 FQNEAQ (reference sequence). This CDR3 comprises 15 residues.

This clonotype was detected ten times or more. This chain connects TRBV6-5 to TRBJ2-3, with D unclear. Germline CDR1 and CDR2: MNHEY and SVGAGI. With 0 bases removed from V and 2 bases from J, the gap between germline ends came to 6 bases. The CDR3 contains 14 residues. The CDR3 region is CASSYSPHTDTQYF. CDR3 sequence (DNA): TGTGCCAGCAGTTACTCTCCTCACACAGATACGCAGTATTTT.

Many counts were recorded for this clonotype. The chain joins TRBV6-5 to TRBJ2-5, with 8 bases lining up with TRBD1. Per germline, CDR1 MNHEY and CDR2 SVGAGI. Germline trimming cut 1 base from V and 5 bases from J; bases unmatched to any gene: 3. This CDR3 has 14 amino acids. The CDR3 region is CASSYWTGPETQYF. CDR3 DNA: TGTGCCAGCAGTTACTGGACAGGGCCTGAGACCCAGTACTTC.

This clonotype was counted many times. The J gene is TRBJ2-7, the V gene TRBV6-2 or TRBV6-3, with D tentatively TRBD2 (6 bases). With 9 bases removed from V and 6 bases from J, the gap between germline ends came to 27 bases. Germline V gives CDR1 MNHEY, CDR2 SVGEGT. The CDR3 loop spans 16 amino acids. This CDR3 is CASGEDETVRGGEQYF. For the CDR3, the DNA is TGTGCCAGTGGGGAGGATGAGACAGTGAGGGGAGGCGAGCAGTACTTC.

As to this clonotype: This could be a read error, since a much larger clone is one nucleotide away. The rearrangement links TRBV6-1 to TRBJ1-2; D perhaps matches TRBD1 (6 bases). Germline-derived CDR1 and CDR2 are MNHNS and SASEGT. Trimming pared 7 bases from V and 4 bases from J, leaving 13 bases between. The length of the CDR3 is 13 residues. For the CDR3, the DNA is TGTGCCAGCACGGGGGGGCCTGTCTATGGCTACACCTTC. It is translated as CASTGGPVYGYTF.

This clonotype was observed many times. The CDR3 spells CASSPGQGIGNEQYF. CDR3 nucleotides: TGTGCCAGCAGCCCTGGACAGGGGATCGGCAACGAGCAGTACTTC. This rearrangement joins TRBV28 to TRBJ2-7; 9 bases align to TRBD1. This CDR3 has 15 residues. CDR1 MDHEN and CDR2 SYDVKM come from the germline V gene. The junction had 11 bases not matched to a gene; V was cut back by 6 bases and J by 5 bases.

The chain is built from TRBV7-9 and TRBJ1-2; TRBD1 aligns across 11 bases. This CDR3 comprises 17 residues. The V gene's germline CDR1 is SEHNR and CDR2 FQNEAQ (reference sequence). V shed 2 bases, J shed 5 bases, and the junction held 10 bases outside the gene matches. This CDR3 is CASSLKGQGAGVYGYTF. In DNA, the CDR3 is TGTGCCAGCAGCTTAAAAGGACAGGGGGCTGGGGTTTATGGCTACACCTTC. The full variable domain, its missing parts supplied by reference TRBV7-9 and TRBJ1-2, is DTGVSQNPRHKITKRGQNVTFRCDPISEHNRLYWYRQTLGQGPEFLTYFQNEAQLEKSRLLSDRFSAERPKGSFSTLEIQRTEQGDSAMYLCASSLKGQGAGVYGYTFGSGTRLTVV.

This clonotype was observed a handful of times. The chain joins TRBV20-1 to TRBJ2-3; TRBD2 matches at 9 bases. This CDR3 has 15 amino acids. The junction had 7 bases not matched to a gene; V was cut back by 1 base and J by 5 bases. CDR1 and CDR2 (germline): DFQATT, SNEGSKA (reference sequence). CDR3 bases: TGCAGTGCTAGAGTATCTAGCGGGGTGGGAGATACGCAGTATTTT. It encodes CSARVSSGVGDTQYF.

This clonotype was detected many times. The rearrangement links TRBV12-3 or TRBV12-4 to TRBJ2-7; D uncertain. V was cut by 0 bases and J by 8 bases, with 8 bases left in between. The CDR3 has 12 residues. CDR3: CASSLARQQQYF. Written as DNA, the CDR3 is TGTGCCAGCAGTTTAGCGCGTCAGCAGCAGTACTTC.

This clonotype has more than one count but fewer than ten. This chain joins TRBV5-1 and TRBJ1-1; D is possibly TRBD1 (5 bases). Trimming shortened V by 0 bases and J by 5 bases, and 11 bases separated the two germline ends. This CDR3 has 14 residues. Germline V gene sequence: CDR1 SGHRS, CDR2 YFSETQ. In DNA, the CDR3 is TGCGCCAGCAGCTTGGGGGACCGACGGACTGAAGCTTTCTTT. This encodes CASSLGDRRTEAFF.

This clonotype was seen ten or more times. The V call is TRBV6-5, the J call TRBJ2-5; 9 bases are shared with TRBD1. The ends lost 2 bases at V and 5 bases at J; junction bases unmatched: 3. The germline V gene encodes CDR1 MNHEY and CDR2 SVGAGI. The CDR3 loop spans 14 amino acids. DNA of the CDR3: TGTGCCAGCAGTTACGACAGGGGGGCCGAGACCCAGTACTTC. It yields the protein CASSYDRGAETQYF.

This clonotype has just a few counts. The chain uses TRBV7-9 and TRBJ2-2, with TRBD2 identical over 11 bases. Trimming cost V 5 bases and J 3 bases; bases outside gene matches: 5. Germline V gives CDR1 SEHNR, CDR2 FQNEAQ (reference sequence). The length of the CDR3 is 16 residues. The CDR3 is CASSVTSGGYTGELFF. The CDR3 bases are TGTGCCAGCAGCGTCACTAGCGGGGGATACACCGGGGAGCTGTTTTTT.

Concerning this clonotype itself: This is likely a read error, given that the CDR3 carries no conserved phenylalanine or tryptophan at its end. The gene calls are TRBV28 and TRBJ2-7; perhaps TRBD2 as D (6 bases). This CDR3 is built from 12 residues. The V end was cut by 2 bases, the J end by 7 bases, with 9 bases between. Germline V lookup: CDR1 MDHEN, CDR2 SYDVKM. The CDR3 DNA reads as TGTGCCAGCAGTTTAACGGGGGATGAGCAGTACTTG. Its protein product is CASSLTGDEQYL.

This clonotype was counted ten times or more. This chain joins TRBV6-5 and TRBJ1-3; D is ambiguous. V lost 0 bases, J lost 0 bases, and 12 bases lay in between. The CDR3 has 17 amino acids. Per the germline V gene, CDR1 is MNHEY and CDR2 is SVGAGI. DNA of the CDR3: TGTGCCAGCAGTTACTCGACGCAGAGTAACTCTGGAAACACCATATATTTT. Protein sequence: CASSYSTQSNSGNTIYF.

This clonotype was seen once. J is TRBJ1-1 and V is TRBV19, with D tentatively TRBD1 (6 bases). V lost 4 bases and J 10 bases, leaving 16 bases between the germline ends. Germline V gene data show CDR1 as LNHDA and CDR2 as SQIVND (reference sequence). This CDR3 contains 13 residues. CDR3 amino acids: CASSTRQARSAFF. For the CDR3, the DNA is TGTGCCAGTAGTACGAGACAGGCCAGATCAGCTTTCTTT.

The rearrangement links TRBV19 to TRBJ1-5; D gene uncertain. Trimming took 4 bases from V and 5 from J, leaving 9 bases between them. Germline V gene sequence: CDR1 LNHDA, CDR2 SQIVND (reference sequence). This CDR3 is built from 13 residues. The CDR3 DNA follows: TGTGCCAGTAGTACGCTGCAAGATCAGCCCCAGCATTTT. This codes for CASSTLQDQPQHF.

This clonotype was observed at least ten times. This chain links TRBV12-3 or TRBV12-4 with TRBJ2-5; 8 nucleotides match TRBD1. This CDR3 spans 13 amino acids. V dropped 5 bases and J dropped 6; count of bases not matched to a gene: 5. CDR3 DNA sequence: TGTGCCAGCAGTATTCAGGGGGCGAAGACCCAGTACTTC. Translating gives CASSIQGAKTQYF.

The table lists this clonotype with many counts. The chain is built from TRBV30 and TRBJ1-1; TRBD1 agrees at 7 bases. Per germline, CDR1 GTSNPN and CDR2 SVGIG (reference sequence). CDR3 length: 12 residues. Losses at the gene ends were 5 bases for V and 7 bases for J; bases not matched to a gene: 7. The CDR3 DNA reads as TGTGCCTGGTCCGGGACAGCACTTGAAGCTTTCTTT. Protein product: CAWSGTALEAFF. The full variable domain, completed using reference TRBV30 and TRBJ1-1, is SQTIHQWPATLVQPVGSPLSLECTVEGTSNPNLYWYRQAAGRGLQLLFYSVGIGQISSEVPQNLSASRPQDRQFILSSKKLLLSDSGFYLCAWSGTALEAFFGQGTRLTVV.

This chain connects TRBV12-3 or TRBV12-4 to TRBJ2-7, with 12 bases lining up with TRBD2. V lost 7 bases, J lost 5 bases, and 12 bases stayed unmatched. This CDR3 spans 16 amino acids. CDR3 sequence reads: CASTGGTSGPRDEQYF. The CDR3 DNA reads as TGTGCCAGCACTGGGGGGACTAGCGGGCCGAGGGACGAGCAGTACTTC.

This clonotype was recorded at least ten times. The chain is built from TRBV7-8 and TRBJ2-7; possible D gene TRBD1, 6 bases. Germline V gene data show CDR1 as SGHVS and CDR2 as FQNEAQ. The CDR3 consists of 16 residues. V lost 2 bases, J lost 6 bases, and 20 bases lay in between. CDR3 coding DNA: TGTGCCAGCAGCTTATCAACAGGGACCTTAGGTGGCGAGCAGTACTTC. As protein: CASSLSTGTLGGEQYF.

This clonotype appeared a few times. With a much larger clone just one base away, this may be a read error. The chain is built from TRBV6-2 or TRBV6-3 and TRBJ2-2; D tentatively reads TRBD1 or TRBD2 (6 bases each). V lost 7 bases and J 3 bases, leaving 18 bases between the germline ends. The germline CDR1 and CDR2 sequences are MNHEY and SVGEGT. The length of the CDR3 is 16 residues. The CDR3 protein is CASTPSSGAYTGELFF. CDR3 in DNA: TGTGCCAGCACCCCCTCGTCGGGGGCGTACACCGGGGAGCTGTTTTTT.

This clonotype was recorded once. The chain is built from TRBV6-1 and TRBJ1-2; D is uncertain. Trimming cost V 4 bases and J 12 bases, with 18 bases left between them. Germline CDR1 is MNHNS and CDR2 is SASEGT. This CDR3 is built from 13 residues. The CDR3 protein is CASSAKAGGGNTF. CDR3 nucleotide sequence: TGTGCCAGCAGTGCCAAGGCAGGAGGAGGCAACACCTTC.

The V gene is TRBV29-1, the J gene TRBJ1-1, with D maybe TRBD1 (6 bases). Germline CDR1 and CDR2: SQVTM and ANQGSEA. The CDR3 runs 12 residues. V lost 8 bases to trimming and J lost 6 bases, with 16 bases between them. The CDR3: CSFTSGQAEAFF. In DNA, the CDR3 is TGCAGCTTTACTTCGGGACAAGCTGAAGCTTTCTTT.